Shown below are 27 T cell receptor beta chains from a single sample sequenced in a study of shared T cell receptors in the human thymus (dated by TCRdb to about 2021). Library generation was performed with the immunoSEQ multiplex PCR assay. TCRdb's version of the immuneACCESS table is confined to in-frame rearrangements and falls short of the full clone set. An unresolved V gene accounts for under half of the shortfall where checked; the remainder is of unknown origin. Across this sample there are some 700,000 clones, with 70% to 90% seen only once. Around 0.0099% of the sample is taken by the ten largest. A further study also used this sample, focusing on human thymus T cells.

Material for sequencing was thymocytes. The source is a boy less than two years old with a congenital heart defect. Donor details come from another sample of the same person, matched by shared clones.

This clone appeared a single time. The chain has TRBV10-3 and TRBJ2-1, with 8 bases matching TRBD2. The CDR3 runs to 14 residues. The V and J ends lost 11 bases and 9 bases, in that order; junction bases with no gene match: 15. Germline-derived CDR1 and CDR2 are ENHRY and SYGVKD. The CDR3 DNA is TGTGCCTACCGGGCGGGAGGCCCCGATGCTGAGCAGTTCTTC. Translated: CAYRAGGPDAEQFF.

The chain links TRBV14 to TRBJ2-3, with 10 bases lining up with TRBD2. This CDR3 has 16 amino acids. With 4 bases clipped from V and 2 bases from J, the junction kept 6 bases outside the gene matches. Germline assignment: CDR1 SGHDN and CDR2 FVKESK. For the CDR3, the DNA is TGTGCCAGCAGCCCCGGGACTAGCGAACACACAGATACGCAGTATTTT. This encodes CASSPGTSEHTDTQYF.

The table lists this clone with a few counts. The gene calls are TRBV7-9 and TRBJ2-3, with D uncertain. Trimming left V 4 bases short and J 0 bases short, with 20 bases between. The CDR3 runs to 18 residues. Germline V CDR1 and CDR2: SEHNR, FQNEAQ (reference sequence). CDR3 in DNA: TGTGCCAGCAGCTCTTCCCCCGGGTGGCTCCCAAGCACAGATACGCAGTATTTT. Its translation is CASSSSPGWLPSTDTQYF.

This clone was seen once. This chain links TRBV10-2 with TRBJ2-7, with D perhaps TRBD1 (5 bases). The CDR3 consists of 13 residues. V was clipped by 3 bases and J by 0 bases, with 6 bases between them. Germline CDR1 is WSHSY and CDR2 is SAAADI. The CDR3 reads CASSEQDSYEQYF. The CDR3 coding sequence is TGCGCCAGCAGTGAACAGGACTCCTACGAGCAGTACTTC.

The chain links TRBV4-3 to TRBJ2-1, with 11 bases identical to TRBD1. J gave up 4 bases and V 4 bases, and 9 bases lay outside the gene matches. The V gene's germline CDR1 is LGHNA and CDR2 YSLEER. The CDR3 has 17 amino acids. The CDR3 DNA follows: TGCGCCAGCAGCCCCCAGGACAGGGGGCGGATTTACAATGAGCAGTTCTTC. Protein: CASSPQDRGRIYNEQFF.

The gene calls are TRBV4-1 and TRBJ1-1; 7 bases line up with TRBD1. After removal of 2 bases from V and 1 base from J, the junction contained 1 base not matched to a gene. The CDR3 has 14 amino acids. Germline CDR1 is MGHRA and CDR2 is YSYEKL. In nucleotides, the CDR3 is TGCGCCAGCAGCCAATGGACAGGGAACACTGAAGCTTTCTTT. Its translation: CASSQWTGNTEAFF.

CDR3 amino acids: CSAGGGWNEQFF. The CDR3 nucleotides are TGCAGCGCGGGTGGAGGGTGGAATGAGCAGTTCTTC. The chain employs TRBV29-1 and TRBJ2-1, with D perhaps matching TRBD2 (6 bases). V lost 7 bases and J lost 7, with 14 bases in between. CDR1 is SQVTM and CDR2 is ANQGSEA in the germline V gene. This CDR3 region has 12 residues.

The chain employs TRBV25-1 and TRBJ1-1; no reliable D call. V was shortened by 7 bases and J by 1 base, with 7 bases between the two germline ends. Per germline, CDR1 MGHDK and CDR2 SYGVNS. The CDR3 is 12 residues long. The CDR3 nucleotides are TGTGCCAGCACCCCTCGGAACACTGAAGCTTTCTTT. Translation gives CASTPRNTEAFF.

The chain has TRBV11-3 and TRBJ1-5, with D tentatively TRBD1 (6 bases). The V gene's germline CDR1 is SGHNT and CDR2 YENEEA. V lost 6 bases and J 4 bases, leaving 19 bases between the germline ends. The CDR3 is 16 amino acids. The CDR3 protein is CASRMTGQRVNQPQHF. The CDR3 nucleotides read TGTGCCAGCAGGATGACAGGTCAGAGAGTTAATCAGCCCCAGCATTTT.

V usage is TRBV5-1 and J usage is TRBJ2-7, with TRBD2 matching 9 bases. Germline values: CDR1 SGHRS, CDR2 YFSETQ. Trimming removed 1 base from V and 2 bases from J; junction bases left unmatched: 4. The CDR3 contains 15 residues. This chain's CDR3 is CASSLYWTSAYEQYF. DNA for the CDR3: TGCGCCAGCAGCTTGTACTGGACTAGCGCCTACGAGCAGTACTTC.

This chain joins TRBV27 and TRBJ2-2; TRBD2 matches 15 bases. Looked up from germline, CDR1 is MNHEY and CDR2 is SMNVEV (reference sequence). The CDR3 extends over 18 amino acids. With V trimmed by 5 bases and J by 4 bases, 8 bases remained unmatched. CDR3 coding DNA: TGTGCCAGCAGTACCGGGACTAGCGGGAGGTGGGGCACCGGGGAGCTGTTTTTT. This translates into CASSTGTSGRWGTGELFF.

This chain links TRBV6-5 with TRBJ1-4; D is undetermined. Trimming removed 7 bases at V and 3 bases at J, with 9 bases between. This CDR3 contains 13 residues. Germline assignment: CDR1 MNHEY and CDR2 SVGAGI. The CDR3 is CASKRDSNEKLFF. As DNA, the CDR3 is TGTGCCAGCAAGCGGGATTCTAATGAAAAACTGTTTTTT.

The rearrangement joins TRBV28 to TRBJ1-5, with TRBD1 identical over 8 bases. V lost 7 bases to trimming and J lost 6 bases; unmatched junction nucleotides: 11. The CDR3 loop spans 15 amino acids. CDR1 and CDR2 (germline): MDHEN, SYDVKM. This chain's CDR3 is CASTGRDRPSQPQHF. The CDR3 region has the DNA TGTGCCAGCACCGGTCGGGACAGGCCCTCTCAGCCCCAGCATTTT.

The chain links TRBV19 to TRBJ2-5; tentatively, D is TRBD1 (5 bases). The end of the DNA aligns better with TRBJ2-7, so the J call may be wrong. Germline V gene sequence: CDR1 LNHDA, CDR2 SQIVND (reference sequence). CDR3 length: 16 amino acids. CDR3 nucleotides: TGTGCCAGTAGTGTCCACCCGGCAGGGAAAGTCTACGAGCAGTACTTC. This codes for CASSVHPAGKVYEQYF.

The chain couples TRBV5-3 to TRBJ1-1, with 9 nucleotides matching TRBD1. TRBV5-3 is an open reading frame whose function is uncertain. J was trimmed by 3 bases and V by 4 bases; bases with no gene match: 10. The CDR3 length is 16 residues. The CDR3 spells CARSSNRGLKDTEAFF. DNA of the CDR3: TGTGCCAGAAGCAGTAACAGGGGGCTAAAGGACACTGAAGCTTTCTTT.

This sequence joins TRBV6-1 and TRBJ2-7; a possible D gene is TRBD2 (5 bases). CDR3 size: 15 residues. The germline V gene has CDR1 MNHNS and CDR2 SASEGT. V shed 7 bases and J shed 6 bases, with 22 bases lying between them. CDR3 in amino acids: CASTASGGKEAEQYF. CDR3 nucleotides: TGTGCCAGCACCGCGTCTGGCGGCAAGGAGGCCGAGCAGTACTTC.

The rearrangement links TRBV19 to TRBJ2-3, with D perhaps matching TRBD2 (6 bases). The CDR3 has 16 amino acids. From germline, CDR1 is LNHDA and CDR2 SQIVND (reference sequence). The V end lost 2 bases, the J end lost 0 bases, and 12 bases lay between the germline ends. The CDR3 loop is CASSIKPGASTDTQYF. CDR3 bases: TGTGCCAGTAGTATAAAACCGGGAGCGAGCACAGATACGCAGTATTTT.

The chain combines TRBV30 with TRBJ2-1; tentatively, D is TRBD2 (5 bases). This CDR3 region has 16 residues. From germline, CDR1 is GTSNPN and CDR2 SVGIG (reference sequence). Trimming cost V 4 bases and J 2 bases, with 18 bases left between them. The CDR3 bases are TGTGCCTGGAAAATGGACTCTCGAGCCCCCTACAATGAGCAGTTCTTC. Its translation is CAWKMDSRAPYNEQFF.

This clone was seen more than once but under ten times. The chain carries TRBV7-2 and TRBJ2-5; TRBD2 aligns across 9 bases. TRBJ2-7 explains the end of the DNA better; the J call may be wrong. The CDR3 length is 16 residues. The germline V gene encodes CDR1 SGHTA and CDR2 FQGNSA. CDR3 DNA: TGTGCCAGCAGCTTAGCCCGACTAGCGGTTCCCTACGAGCAGTACTTC. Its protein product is CASSLARLAVPYEQYF.

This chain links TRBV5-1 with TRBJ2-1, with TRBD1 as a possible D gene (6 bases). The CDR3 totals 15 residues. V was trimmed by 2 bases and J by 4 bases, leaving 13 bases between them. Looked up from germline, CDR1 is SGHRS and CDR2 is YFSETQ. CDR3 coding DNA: TGCGCCAGCAGCTTCGGACAGAGAAAGTACAATGAGCAGTTCTTC. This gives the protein CASSFGQRKYNEQFF.

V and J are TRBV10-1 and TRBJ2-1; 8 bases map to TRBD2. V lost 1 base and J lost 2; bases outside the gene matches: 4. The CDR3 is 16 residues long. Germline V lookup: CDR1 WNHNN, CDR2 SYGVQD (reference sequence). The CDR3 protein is CASSEWIGRAYNEQFF. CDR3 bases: TGCGCCAGCAGTGAGTGGATCGGGAGGGCCTACAATGAGCAGTTCTTC.

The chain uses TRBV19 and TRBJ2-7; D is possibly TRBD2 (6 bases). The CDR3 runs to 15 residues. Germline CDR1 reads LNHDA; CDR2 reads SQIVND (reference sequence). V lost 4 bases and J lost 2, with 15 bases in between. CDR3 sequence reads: CASSTRWGDTYEQYF. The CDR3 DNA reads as TGTGCCAGTAGTACTCGTTGGGGGGATACCTACGAGCAGTACTTC.

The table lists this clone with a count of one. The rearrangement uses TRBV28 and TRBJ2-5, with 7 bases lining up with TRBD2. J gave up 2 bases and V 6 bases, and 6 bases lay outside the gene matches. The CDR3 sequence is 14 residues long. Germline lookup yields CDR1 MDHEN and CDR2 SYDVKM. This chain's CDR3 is CASRPRGGQETQYF. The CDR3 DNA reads TGTGCCAGCAGACCCCGGGGAGGGCAAGAGACCCAGTACTTC. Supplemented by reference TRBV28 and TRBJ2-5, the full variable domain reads DVKVTQSSRYLVKRTGEKVFLECVQDMDHENMFWYRQDPGLGLRLIYFSYDVKMKEKGDIPEGYSVSREKKERFSLILESASTNQTSMYLCASRPRGGQETQYFGPGTRLLVL.

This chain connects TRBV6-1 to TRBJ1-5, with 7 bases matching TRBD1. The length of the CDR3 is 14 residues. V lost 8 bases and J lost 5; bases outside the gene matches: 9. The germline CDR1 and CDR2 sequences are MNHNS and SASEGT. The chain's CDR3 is CASSDGTEDQPQHF. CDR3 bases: TGTGCCAGCTCGGACGGGACAGAGGATCAGCCCCAGCATTTT.

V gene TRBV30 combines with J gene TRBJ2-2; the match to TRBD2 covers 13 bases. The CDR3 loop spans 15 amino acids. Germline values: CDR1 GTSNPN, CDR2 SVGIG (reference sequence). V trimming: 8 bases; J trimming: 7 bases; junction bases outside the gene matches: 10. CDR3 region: CARSEGLAGIGELFF. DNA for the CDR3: TGTGCCCGGTCGGAGGGACTAGCGGGAATCGGGGAGCTGTTTTTT. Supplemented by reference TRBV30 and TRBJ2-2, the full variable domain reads SQTIHQWPATLVQPVGSPLSLECTVEGTSNPNLYWYRQAAGRGLQLLFYSVGIGQISSEVPQNLSASRPQDRQFILSSKKLLLSDSGFYLCARSEGLAGIGELFFGEGSRLTVL.

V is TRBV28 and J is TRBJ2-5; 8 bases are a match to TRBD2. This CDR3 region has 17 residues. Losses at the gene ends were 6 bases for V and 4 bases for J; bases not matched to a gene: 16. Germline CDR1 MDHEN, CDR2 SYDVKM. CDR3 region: CASREASGRSRGETQYF. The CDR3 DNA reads TGTGCCAGCAGGGAGGCCAGCGGGAGAAGTAGAGGAGAGACCCAGTACTTC.

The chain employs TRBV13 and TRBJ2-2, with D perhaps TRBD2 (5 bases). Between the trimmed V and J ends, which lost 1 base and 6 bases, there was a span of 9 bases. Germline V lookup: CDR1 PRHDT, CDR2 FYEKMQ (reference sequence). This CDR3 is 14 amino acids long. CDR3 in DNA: TGTGCCAGCAGCTTAGTAGCGTTGGCCGGGGAGCTGTTTTTT. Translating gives CASSLVALAGELFF. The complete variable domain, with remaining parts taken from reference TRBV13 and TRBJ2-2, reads AAGVIQSPRHLIKEKRETATLKCYPIPRHDTVYWYQQGPGQDPQFLISFYEKMQSDKGSIPDRFSAQQFSDYHSELNMSSLELGDSALYFCASSLVALAGELFFGEGSRLTVL.